Presented here are 2 T cell receptor beta chains from one specimen sequenced in a study of T cell repertoires in cytomegalovirus infection. TCRdb re-called the reads through MiXCR, storing one row per CDR3 protein. The sample records 450,000 to 650,000 distinct CDR3 sequences, more than 25% being singletons. Material: PBMCs. The source of these receptors is a human donor in good health (CMV status not recorded). Some clones in this sample may be carry-over from other donors' samples.

This clonotype was counted at least ten times. V and J are TRBV7-2 and TRBJ2-7, with D uncertain. Germline V gene data show CDR1 as SGHTA and CDR2 as FQGNSA. Trimming left V 1 base short and J 0 bases short, with 7 bases between. The CDR3 is made up of 14 amino acids. The chain's CDR3 is CASSLGRFSYEQYF. Here the CDR3 DNA reads TGTGCCAGCAGCTTAGGCAGGTTCTCCTACGAGCAGTACTTC.

V usage is TRBV4-1 and J usage is TRBJ2-1; D is perhaps TRBD2 (6 bases). This CDR3 is 16 amino acids long. V gave up 4 bases and J gave up 4 bases, with 17 bases separating them. Germline-derived CDR1 and CDR2 are MGHRA and YSYEKL. This CDR3 is CASSRPASGSYNEQFF. The CDR3 coding sequence is TGCGCCAGCAGCCGCCCAGCCAGCGGGTCTTACAATGAGCAGTTCTTC.